This T cell receptor (beta chain) was recorded in a study of blood T cell repertoires in COVID-19 (TCRdb year 2020). Describing the broader study: The collaborator samples originated in the United States, Italy and Spain and spanned the acute and convalescent phases of COVID-19. The dataset comprised deeply sampled blood TCRbeta repertoires from subjects exposed to, actively infected with, or recovered from COVID-19. The repertoires were made available in a free public database intended to serve as a resource for research on the immune response to SARS-CoV-2. Samples came from the ongoing ImmuneRACE study (first 160 participants) plus 1,254 subjects from 6 global collaborators. Sample metadata almost always included a de-identified subject ID, COVID-19 status, age in years and sex. Where available, HLA class I and class II types were obtained from metadata supplied by the sample provider rather than from assay-based typing. The prospective study material was composed of cDNA or gDNA derived from T cells, B-cell-depleted T cells, or PBMCs.

Each collaborating institution followed its own protocols to collect whole blood in K2EDTA tubes. For TCRbeta analysis, collaborators shipped samples as frozen whole blood, isolated PBMCs, or DNA extracted from either of those sample types. TCRbeta CDR3 regions were amplified from genomic DNA using the immunoSEQ Assay, a bias-controlled multiplex PCR. In the paper's pipeline: Nucleated cell counts per sample were estimated from amplification of reference gene primers within the assay. Sequence reads were collapsed and filtered to measure the absolute abundance of every unique TCRbeta CDR3 rearrangement. For each sample, productive Simpson clonality was calculated as the square root of Simpson's diversity index over productive rearrangements. TCRdb obtained this table from immuneACCESS and retained in-frame rearrangements with V and J assigned. These tables miss some clones; where compared with another copy, unresolved V genes account for less than half of the shortfall, and the remainder is unexplained. The V and J calls and clone size are taken from that table; D and trimming were inferred from the DNA. Recorded for this sample are roughly 200,000 clones; more than 80% of them occurred a single time. The top ten clonotypes cover around 0.53% of the sample.

The research as a whole found: The quantity of clinical and demographic metadata differed by source and by participant and was supplied without curation.

As to this clone: Its antigen remains unidentified. No quality values exist for individual bases; no much larger clone is one base distant.

Counted from cysteine to phenylalanine, this CDR3 has 11 amino acids. CDR3 DNA is the only sequence kept; it has 33 bases, read in frame from the first base. V is shortened by 5 bases, J by 4 bases, and the region joining them spans 8 bases. According to the germline V gene (reference sequence), CDR1 reads DFQATT and CDR2 reads SNEGSKA. The sequence derives from a man in his forties or fifties with acute or convalescent COVID-19. The rearranged chain carries TRBV20-1 and TRBJ1-1, with the identity of the D gene unclear. The sample consisted of peripheral blood. Here is the DNA: TGCAGTGCTCCGCGGGTCACTGAAGCTTTCTTT. It translates to CSAPRVTEAFF.